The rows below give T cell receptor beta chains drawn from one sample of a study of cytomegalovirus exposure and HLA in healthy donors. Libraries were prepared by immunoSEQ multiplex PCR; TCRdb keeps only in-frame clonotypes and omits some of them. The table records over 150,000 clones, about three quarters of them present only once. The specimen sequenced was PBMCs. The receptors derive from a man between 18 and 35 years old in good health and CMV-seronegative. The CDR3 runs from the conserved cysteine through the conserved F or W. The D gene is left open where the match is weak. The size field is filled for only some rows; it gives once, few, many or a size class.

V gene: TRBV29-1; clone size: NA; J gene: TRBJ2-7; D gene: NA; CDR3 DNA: TGCAGCGGACGGACAGCATCGGACGACGAGCAGTACTTC; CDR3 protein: CSGRTASDDEQYF
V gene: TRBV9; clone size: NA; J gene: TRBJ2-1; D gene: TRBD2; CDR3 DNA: TGTGCCAGCAGCCCCCGGACTAGCGGGGTACAGTTCTTC; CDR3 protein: CASSPRTSGVQFF
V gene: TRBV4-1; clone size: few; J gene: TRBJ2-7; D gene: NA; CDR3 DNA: TGCGCCAGCAGCCAAGAGTTAGCTCCTTCCTACGAGCAGTACTTC; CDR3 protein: CASSQELAPSYEQYF
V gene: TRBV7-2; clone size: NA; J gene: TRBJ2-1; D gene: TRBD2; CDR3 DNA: TGTGCCAGCAGCTTACAAGGGACTAGGTCGGGAATCTCATACAATGAGCAGTTCTTC; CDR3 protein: CASSLQGTRSGISYNEQFF
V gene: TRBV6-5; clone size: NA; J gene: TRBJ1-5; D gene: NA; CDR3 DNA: TGTGCCAGCAGTTATACAATAGCGGGTCAGCCCCAGCATTTT; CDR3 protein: CASSYTIAGQPQHF
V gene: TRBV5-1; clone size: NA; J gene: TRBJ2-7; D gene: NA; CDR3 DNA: TGCGCCAGCAGTTGGACAGTAAGCTCCTACGAGCAGTACTTC; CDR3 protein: CASSWTVSSYEQYF
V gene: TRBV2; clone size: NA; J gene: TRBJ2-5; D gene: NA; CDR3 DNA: TGTGCCAGTTGCGGACAGCTCCAAGAGACCCAGTACTTC; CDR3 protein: CASCGQLQETQYF
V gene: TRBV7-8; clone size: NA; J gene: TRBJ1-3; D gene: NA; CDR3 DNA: TGTGCCAGCAGCACTAGCCCGGGGCCTGGAAACACCATATATTTT; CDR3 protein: CASSTSPGPGNTIYF
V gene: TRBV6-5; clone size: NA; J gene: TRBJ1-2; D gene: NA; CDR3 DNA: TGTGCCAGCAGGGGGGACAAGGCCTACACCTTC; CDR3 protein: CASRGDKAYTF
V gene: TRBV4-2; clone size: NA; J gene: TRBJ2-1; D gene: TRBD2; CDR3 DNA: TGTGCCAGCAGCCAGAGGACTAGCGGGAGGGGGCCGGATGAGCAGTTCTTC; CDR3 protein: CASSQRTSGRGPDEQFF
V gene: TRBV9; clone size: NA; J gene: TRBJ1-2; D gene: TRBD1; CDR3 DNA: TGTGCCAGCAGCCCACGGACAGGGGGCTTCTATGGCTACACCTTC; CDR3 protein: CASSPRTGGFYGYTF
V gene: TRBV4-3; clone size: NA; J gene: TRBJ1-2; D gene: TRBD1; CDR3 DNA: TGCGCCAGCAGCCCCACAGGGGCTCGTGGCTACACCTTC; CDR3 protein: CASSPTGARGYTF
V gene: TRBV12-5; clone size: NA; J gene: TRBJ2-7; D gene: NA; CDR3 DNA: TGTGCTAGTGGTTTGGTACTTAGCCAGGGAAAATACGAGCAGTACTTC; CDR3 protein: CASGLVLSQGKYEQYF
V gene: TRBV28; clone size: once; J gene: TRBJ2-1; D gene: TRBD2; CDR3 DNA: TGTGCCAGCAGTTCAACTAGCGCCCTCTCCTACAATGAGCAGTTCTTC; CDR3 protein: CASSSTSALSYNEQFF
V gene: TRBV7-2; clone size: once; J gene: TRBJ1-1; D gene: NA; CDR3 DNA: TGTGCCAGCAGCTTAGCGCTAGGGGTTGAAGCTTTCTTT; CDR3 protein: CASSLALGVEAFF
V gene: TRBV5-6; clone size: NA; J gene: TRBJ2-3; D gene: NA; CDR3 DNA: TGTGCCAGCGGCAGACAGGTGGTTTACAGCACAGATACGCAGTATTTT; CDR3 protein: CASGRQVVYSTDTQYF
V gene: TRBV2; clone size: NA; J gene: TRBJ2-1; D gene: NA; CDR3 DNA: TGTGCCAGCAGTGAGCTGGGAGGTGCCTACAATGAGCAGTTCTTC; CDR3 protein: CASSELGGAYNEQFF
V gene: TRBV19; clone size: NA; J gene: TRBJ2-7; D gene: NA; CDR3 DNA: TGTGCCAGTAGCCACAACACACAGTGGGCGTCCTACGAGCAGTACTTC; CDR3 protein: CASSHNTQWASYEQYF
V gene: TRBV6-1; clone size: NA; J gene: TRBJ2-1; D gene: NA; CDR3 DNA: TGTGCCAGCAGTGAAGGGAGAGGTAGCGGCCATTCCTACAATGAGCAGTTCTTC; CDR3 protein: CASSEGRGSGHSYNEQFF
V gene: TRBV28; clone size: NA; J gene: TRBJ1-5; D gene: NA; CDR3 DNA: TGTGCCAGCAGTTTAGCAGGTACAGACCAGCCCCAGCATTTT; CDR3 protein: CASSLAGTDQPQHF
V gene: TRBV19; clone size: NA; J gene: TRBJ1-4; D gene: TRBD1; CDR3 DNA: TGTGCCAGTAGTATCCCCAGGGGGCGCAGGGGTGAAAAACTGTTTTTT; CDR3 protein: CASSIPRGRRGEKLFF
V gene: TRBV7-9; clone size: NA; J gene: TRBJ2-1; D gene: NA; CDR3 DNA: TGTGCCAGCAGCGGGGCAGCTTACAATGAGCAGTTCTTC; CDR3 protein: CASSGAAYNEQFF
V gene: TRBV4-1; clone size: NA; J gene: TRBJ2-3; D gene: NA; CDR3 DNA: TGCGCCAGCAGCCAAGAAAGGACAGGGAGGGGCACAGATACGCAGTATTTT; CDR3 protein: CASSQERTGRGTDTQYF
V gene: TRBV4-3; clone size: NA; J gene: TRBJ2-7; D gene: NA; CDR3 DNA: TGCGCCAGCAGCCAAGATGCGGGGCGCCACGAGCAGTACTTC; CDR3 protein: CASSQDAGRHEQYF
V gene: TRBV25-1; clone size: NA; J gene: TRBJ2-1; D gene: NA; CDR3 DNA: TGTGCCAGCACTATAACAGGGTCAGCGTTCTTC; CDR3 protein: CASTITGSAFF
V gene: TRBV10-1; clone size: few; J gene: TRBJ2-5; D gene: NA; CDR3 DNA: TGCGCCAGCAGTGAGTCCGGAGAGACCCAGTACTTC; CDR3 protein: CASSESGETQYF
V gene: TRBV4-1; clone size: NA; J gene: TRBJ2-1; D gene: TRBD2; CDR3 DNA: TGCGCCAGCAGCCAAGAAACTAGCGGGAGACTGGGCGAGCAGTTCTTC; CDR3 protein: CASSQETSGRLGEQFF
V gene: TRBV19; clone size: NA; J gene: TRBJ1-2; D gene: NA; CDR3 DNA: TGTGCCAGTAGTGTCAGACGAGGCTATGGCTACACCTTC; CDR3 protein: CASSVRRGYGYTF
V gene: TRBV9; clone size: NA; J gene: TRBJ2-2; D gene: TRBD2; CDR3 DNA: TGTGCCAGCACCCCAGCGGGAGCGGGAACCGGGGAGCTGTTTTTT; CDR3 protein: CASTPAGAGTGELFF
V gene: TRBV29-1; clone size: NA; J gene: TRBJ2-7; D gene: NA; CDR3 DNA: TGCAGCGTCCCCTGGCAGGTCCGAACCCCCTACGAGCAGTACTTC; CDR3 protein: CSVPWQVRTPYEQYF
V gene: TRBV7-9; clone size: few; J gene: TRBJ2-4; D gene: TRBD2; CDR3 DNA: TGTGCCAGCAGCTTCACAGCGGGGATAGCCAAAAACATTCAGTACTTC; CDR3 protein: CASSFTAGIAKNIQYF
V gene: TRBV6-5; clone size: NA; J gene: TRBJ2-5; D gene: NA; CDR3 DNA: TGTGCCAGCAGCCGAGACAACGGCGAGACCCAGTACTTC; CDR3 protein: CASSRDNGETQYF
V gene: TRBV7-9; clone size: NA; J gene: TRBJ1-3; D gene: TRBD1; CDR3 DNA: TGTTCCAGCAGCATCCGGGACAGGGGGCAGGGGACCGTATATTTT; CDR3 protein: CSSSIRDRGQGTVYF
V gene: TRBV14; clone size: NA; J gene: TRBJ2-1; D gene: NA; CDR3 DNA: TGTGCCAGCAGCCGCCTTACCCTTAGGGGGGCTAGCGGCTCTTACCAAAGCTCCTACAATGAGCAGTTCTTC; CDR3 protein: CASSRLTLRGASGSYQSSYNEQFF
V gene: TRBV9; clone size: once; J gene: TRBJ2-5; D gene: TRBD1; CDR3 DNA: TGTGCCAGCAGCGTAAGGGGACAGGGCTACGAGACCCAGTACTTC; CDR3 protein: CASSVRGQGYETQYF
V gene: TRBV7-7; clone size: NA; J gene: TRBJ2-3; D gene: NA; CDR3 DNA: TGTGCCAGCAGCCCCAGGGGGGCAAGCACGGATACGCAGTATTTT; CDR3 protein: CASSPRGASTDTQYF
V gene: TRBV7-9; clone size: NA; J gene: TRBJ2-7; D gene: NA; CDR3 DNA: TGTGCCAGCAGCCCAAGTCGGTACGAGCAGTACTTC; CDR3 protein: CASSPSRYEQYF
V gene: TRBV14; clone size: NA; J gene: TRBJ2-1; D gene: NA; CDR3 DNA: TGTGCCAGCAGCCAGGGGGCAGGGAGTTACAATGAGCAGTTCTTC; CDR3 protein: CASSQGAGSYNEQFF
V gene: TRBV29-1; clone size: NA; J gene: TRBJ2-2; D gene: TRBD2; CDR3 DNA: TGCAGCACCACTAGCGGCTACACCGGGGAGCTGTTTTTT; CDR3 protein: CSTTSGYTGELFF
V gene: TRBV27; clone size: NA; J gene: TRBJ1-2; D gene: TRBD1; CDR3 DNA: TGTGCCAGCAGTTTATCGAGACAGGGGGCATATGGCTACACCTTC; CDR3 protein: CASSLSRQGAYGYTF
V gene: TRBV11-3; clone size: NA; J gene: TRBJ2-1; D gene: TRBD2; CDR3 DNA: TGTGCCAGCAGCTTTGGGGGGGGCAATGAGCAGTTCTTC; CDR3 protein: CASSFGGGNEQFF
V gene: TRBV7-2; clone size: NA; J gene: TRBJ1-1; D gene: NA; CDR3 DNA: TGTGCCAGCAGCTTCGGGAGCACTGAAGCTTTCTTT; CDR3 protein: CASSFGSTEAFF
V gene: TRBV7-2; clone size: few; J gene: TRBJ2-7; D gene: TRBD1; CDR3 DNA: TGTGCCAGCAGCTCCGGACCGGGACAGCCCTACGAGCAGTACTTC; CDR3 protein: CASSSGPGQPYEQYF
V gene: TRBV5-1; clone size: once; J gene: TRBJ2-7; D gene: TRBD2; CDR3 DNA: TGCGCCAGCAGCTTGGGGATAGGCGGGAGTAGTTCCTACGAGCAGTACTTC; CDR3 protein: CASSLGIGGSSSYEQYF